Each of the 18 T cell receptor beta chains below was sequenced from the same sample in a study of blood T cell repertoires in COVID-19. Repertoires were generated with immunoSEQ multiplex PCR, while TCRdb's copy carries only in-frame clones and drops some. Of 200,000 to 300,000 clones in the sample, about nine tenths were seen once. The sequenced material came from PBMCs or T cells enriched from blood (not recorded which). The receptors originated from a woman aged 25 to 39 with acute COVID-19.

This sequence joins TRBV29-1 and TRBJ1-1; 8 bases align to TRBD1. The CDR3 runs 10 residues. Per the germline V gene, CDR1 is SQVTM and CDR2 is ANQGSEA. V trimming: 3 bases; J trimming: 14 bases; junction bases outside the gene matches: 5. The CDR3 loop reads CSVDQGAEFF. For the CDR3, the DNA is TGCAGCGTTGACCAGGGGGCGGAGTTCTTT.

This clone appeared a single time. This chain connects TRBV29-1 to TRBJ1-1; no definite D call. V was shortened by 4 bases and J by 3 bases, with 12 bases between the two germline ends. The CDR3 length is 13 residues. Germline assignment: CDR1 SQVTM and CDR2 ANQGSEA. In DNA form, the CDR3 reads TGCAGCGTTGGGCCCGGGTTGGACACTGAAGCTTTCTTT. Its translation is CSVGPGLDTEAFF.

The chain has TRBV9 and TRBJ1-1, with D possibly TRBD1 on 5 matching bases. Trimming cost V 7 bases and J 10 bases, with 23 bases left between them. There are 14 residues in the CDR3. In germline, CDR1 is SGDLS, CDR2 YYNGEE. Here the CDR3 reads CASGSGAASFGAFF. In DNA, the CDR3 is TGTGCCAGCGGCAGTGGGGCGGCCTCTTTCGGAGCTTTCTTT.

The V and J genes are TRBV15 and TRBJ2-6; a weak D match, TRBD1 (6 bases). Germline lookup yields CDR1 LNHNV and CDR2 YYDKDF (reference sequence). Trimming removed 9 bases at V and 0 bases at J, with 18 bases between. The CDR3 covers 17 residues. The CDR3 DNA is TGTGCCACGTTCAATGGACAGTCGTTCTCTGGGGCCAACGTCCTGACTTTC. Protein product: CATFNGQSFSGANVLTF.

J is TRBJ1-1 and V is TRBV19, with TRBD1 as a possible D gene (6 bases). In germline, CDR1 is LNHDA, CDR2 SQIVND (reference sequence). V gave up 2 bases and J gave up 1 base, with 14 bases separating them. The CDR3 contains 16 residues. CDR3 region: CASSITAGAPNTEAFF. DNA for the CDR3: TGTGCCAGTAGTATAACGGCAGGGGCCCCGAACACTGAAGCTTTCTTT.

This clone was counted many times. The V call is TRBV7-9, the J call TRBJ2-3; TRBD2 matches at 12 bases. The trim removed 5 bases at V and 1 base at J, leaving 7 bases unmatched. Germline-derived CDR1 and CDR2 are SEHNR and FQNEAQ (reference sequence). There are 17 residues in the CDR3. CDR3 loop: CASSILTSGGGTDTQYF. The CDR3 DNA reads TGTGCCAGCAGCATCCTGACTAGCGGGGGTGGCACAGATACGCAGTATTTT.

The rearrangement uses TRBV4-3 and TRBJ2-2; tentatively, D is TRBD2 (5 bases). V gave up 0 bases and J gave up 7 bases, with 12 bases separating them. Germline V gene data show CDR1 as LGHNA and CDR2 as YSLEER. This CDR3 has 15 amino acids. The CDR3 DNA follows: TGCGCCAGCAGCCAAGATTACGGGGTTGGCGGGGAGCTGTTTTTT. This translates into CASSQDYGVGGELFF.

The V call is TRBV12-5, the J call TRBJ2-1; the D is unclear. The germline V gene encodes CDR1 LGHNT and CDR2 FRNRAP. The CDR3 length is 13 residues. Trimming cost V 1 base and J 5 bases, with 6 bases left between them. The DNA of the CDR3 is TGTGCTAGTGGTTTGGCCATCAACAATGAGCAGTTCTTC. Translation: CASGLAINNEQFF.

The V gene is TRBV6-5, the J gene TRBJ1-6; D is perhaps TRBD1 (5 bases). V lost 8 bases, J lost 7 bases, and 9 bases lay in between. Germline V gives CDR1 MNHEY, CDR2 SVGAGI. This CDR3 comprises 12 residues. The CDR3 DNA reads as TGTGCCAGCGGCTACAGGAATTCACCCCTCCACTTT. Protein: CASGYRNSPLHF.

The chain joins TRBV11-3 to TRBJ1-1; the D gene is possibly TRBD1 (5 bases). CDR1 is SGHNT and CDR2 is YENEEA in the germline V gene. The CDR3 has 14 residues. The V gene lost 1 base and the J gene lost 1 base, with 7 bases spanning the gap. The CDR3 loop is CASSLGGPNTEAFF. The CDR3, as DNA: TGTGCCAGCAGCTTAGGGGGCCCGAACACTGAAGCTTTCTTT.

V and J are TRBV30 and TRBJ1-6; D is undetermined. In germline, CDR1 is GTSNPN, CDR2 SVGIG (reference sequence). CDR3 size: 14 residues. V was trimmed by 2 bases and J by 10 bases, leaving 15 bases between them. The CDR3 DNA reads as TGTGCCTGGAGTAGACGCCCTGAGGCGTCACCCCTCCACTTT. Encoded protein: CAWSRRPEASPLHF.

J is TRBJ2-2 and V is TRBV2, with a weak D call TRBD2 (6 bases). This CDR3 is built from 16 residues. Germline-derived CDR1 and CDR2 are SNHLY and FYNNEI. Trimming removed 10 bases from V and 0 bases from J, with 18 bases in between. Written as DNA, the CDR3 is TGTGCCATCCACCCCTTGGGGGGACCGAACACCGGGGAGCTGTTTTTT. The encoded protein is CAIHPLGGPNTGELFF.

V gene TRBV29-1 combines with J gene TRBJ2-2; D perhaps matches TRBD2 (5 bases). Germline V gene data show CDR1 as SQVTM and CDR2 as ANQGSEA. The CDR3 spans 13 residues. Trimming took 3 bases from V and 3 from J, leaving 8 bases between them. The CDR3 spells CSVDPDYTGELFF. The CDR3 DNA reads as TGCAGCGTTGACCCGGACTACACCGGGGAGCTGTTTTTT.

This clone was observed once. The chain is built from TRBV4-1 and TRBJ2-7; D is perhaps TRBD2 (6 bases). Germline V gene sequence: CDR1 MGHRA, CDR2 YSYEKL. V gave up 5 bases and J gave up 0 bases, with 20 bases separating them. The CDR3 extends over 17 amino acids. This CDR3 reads CASSSSRRRGSSYEQYF. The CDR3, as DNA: TGCGCCAGCAGCTCAAGTCGACGTCGGGGGAGCTCCTACGAGCAGTACTTC.

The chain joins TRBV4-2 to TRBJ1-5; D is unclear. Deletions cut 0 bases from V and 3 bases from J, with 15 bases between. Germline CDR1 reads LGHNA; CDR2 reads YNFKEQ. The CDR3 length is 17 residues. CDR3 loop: CASSQDDLRQLNQPQHF. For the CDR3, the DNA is TGTGCCAGCAGCCAAGATGATTTGCGGCAGCTCAATCAGCCCCAGCATTTT.

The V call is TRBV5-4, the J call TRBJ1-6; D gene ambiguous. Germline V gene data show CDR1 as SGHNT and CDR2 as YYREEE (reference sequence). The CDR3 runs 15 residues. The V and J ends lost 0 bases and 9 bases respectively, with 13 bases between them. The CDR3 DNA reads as TGTGCCAGCAGCTTGGGAGGCAGTTCTGCTTCACCCCTCCACTTT. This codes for CASSLGGSSASPLHF. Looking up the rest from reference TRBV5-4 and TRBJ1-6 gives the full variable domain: ETGVTQSPTHLIKTRGQQVTLRCSSQSGHNTVSWYQQALGQGPQFIFQYYREEENGRGNFPPRFSGLQFPNYSSELNVNALELDDSALYLCASSLGGSSASPLHFGNGTRLTVT.

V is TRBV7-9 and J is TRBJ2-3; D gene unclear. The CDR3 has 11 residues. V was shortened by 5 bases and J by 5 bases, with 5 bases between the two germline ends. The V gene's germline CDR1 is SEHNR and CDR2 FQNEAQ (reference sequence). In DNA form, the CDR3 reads TGTGCCAGCAGCCCCCAAGATACGCAGTATTTT. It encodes CASSPQDTQYF.

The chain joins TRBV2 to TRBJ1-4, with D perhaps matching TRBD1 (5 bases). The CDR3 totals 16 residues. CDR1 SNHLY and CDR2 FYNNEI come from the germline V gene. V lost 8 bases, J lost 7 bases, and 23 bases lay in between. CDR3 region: CASAIDGAGRSEKLFF. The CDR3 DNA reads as TGTGCCAGCGCAATCGACGGGGCGGGACGCAGTGAAAAACTGTTTTTT.